The rows below give T cell receptor beta chains drawn from one sample of a study of identical twins. One entry per CDR3 protein, called by TCRdb with MiXCR from the 5' RACE reads. This table has 200,000 to 250,000 distinct CDR3 sequences, roughly 7% appearing once. Separately, the same data were catalogued under a study of yellow fever vaccine responses in identical twins.

The sample was memory (CD45RO+) T cells sorted from blood. These receptors all come from a woman younger than 30 in good health. The CDR3 runs from the conserved cysteine through the conserved F or W. Rows may omit the clone size; those that give it use once, few, many or a size class.

J gene,clone size,CDR3 length,V gene,CDR3 protein
TRBJ2-2,few,15,TRBV15,CATSRDQGTAGELFF
TRBJ2-3,-,18,TRBV4-1,CASSQPRARGGATDTQYF
TRBJ2-1,many,15,TRBV28,CASSSQNLQGNEQFF
TRBJ2-1,many,16,TRBV7-9,CASSPIWTSGGGEQFF
TRBJ1-4,few,13,TRBV28,CASSLGSQEKLFF
TRBJ2-1,few,15,TRBV3-1,CASTAIAGGENEQFF
TRBJ1-1,-,13,TRBV3-1,CASSQVGTVEAFF
TRBJ2-7,-,15,TRBV2,CATLGQGWGSYEQYF
TRBJ1-6,-,15,TRBV3-1,CASCQSSGYNSPLHF
TRBJ2-5,-,21,TRBV5-1,CASSRTKKTGGERRGQETQYF
TRBJ2-1,-,14,TRBV7-8,CASSLGQHGSELFF
TRBJ2-4,many,13,TRBV20-1,CSALTLAKNIQYF
TRBJ1-3,-,14,TRBV10-3,CAISGTGVGNTIYF
TRBJ1-4,few,16,TRBV7-9,CASSLLSGAPNEKLFF
TRBJ2-3,-,14,TRBV9,CASSGGLGTDTQYF
TRBJ2-6,once,14,TRBV6-1,CASLLGSGAKVLTF
TRBJ2-3,many,16,TRBV20-1,CSAWPGQVIGTDTQYF
TRBJ1-2,few,13,TRBV9,CASSVEDGYGYTF
TRBJ1-2,many,13,TRBV5-1,CASSYGQDGGYTF
TRBJ1-1,many,17,TRBV12-3/TRBV12-4,CASVSQGQGIGRTEAFF
TRBJ2-2,many,18,TRBV7-6,CASSLGGGAGGIAGELFF
TRBJ2-1,many,15,TRBV7-2,CASSLDSSTYNEQFF